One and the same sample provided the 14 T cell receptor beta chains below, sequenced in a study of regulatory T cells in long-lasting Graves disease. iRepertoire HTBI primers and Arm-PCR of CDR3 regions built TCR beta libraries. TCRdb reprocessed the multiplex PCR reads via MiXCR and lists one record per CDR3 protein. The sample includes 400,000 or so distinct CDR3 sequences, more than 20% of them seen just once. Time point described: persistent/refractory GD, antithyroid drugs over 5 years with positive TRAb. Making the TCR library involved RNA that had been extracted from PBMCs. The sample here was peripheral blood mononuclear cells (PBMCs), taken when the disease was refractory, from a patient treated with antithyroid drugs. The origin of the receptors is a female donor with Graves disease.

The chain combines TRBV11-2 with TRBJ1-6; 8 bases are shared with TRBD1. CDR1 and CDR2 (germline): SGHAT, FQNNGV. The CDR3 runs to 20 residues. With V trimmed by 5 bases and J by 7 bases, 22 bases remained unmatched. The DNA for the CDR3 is TGTGCCAGCAGCCCCCACCTGGACAGGGACCCCTTTCGCAGGAATTCACCCCTCCACTTT. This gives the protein CASSPHLDRDPFRRNSPLHF.

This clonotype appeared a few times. The CDR3 DNA sequence: TGCGCCAGCAGCCAAGAGTTGGGTATGCCTGAAGCTTTCTTT. Residues: CASSQELGMPEAFF. J is TRBJ1-1 and V is TRBV4-3; D gene uncertain. In germline, CDR1 is LGHNA, CDR2 YSLEER. The CDR3 has 14 amino acids. V gave up 0 bases and J gave up 6 bases, with 11 bases separating them.

CDR3 sequence: CASGSGSPEAFF. For the CDR3, the DNA is TGTGCCAGTGGTTCCGGCTCCCCTGAAGCTTTCTTT. This chain uses TRBV7-2 with TRBJ1-1; unclear D gene. The CDR3 spans 12 residues. Trimming pared 9 bases from V and 6 bases from J, leaving 14 bases between. CDR1 SGHTA and CDR2 FQGNSA come from the germline V gene.

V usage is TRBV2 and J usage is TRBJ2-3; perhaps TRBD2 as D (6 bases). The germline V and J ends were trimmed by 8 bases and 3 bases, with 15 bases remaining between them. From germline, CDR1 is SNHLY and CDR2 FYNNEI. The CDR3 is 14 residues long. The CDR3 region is CASPPRTTTDTQYF. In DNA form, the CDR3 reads TGTGCCAGCCCCCCAAGGACTACGACAGATACGCAGTATTTT.

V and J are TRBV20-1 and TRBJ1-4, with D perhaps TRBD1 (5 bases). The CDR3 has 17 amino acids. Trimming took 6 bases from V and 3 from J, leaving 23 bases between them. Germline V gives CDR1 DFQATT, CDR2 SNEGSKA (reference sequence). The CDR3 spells CSATEVILAGANEKLFF. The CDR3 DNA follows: TGCAGTGCAACGGAAGTTATTTTAGCGGGGGCTAATGAAAAACTGTTTTTT.

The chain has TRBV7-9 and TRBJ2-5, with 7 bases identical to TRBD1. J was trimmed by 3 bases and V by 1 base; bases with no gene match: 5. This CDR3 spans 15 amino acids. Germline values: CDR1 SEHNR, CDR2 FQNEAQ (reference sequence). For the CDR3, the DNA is TGTGCCAGCAGCTTAGAGGCAGGGGGTAAAGAGACCCAGTACTTC. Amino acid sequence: CASSLEAGGKETQYF. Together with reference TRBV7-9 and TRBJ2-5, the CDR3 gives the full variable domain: DTGVSQNPRHKITKRGQNVTFRCDPISEHNRLYWYRQTLGQGPEFLTYFQNEAQLEKSRLLSDRFSAERPKGSFSTLEIQRTEQGDSAMYLCASSLEAGGKETQYFGPGTRLLVL.

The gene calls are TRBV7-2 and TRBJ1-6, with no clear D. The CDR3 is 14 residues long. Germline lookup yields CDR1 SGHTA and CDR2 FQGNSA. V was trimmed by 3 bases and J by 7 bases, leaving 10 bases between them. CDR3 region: CASSLTPGNSPLHF. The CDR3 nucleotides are TGTGCCAGCAGCTTGACGCCAGGCAATTCACCCCTCCACTTT.

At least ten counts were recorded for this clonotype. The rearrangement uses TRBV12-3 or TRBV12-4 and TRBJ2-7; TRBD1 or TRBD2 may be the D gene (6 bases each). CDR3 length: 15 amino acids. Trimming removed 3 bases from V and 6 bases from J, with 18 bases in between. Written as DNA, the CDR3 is TGTGCCAGCAGTTTCGGAGGGGCGATGACAGGCGAGCAGTACTTC. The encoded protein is CASSFGGAMTGEQYF.

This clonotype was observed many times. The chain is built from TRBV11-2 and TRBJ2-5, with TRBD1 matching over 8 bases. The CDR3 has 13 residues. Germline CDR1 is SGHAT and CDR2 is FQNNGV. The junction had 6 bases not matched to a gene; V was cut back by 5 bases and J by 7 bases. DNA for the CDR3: TGTGCCAGCAGCCGGACAGGGTCCGGGACCCAGTACTTC. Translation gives CASSRTGSGTQYF.

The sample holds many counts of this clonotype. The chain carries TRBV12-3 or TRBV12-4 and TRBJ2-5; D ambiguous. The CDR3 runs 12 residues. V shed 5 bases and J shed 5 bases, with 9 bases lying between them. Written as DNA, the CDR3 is TGTGCCAGCAGTACGTGGGTGGAGACCCAGTACTTC. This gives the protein CASSTWVETQYF.

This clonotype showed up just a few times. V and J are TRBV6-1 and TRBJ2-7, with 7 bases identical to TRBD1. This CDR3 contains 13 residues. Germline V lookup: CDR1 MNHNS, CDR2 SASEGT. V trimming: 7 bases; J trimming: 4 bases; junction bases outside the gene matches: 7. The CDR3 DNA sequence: TGTGCCAGCAAAGAGGACAGGATTTACGAGCAGTACTTC. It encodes CASKEDRIYEQYF.

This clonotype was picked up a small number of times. The CDR3 reads CSVEFAGPTYEQYF. The CDR3 DNA follows: TGCAGCGTTGAATTCGCGGGTCCCACCTACGAGCAGTACTTC. V and J are TRBV29-1 and TRBJ2-7, with a tentative D call TRBD2 (5 bases). Trimming removed 2 bases at V and 2 bases at J, with 13 bases between. The CDR3 has 14 amino acids. CDR1 is SQVTM, CDR2 ANQGSEA, per germline.

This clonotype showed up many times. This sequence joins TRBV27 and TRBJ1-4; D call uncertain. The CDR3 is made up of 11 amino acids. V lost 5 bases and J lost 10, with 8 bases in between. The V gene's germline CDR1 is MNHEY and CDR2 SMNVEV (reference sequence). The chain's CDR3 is CASSTGGKLFF. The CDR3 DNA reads TGTGCCAGCAGTACCGGTGGAAAACTGTTTTTT.

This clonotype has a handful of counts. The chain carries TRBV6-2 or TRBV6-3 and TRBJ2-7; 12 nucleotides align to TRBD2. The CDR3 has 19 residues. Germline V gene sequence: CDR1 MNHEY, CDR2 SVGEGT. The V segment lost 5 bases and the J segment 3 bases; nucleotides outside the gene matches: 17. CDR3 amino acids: CASSERGRELTSGSYEQYF. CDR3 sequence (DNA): TGTGCCAGCAGTGAACGCGGCAGGGAGCTGACTAGCGGGAGCTACGAGCAGTACTTC.